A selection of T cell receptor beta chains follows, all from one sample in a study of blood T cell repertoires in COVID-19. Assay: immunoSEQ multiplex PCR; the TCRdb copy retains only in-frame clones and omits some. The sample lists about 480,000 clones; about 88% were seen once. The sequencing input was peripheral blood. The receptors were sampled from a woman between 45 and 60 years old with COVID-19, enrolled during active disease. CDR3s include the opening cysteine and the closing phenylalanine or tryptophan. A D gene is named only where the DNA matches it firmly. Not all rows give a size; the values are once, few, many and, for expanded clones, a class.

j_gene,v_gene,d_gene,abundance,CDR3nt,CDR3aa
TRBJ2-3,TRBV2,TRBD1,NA,TGTGCCAGCAAAGGGACAGCCACAGATACGCAGTATTTT,CASKGTATDTQYF
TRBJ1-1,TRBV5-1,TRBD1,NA,TGCGCCAGCAGTGGACAGGGGGGCGACACTGAAGCTTTCTTT,CASSGQGGDTEAFF
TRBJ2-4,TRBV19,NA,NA,TGTGCCAGTAGTGGGGGCGTTCTAGCCAAAAACATTCAGTACTTC,CASSGGVLAKNIQYF
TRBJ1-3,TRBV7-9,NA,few,TGTGCCACCTCCGTGGGGCAAGCAAGAAACACCATATATTTT,CATSVGQARNTIYF
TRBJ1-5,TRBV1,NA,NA,TGCACCAGCAGCCAACCCCCCGGGACAGGGGGTGGGTTTCGCAATCAGCCCCAGCATTTT,CTSSQPPGTGGGFRNQPQHF
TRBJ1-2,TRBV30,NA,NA,TGTGCCTGGACCCCAGGGGATGGAGGCTACACCTTC,CAWTPGDGGYTF
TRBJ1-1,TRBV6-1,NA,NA,TGTGCCAGCAGTGAGGTCGGGGGGCTGGCCACTGAAGCTTTCTTT,CASSEVGGLATEAFF
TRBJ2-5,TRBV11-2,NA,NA,TGTGCCAGCAGCCAGAGCGCCCTATTACAAGAGACCCAGTACTTC,CASSQSALLQETQYF
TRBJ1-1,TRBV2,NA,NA,TGTGCCACAACGGGGGATGAGGTGAACACTGAAGCTTTCTTT,CATTGDEVNTEAFF
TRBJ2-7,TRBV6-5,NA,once,TGTGCCAGCGGGTCCGGGGGAGGCTACGAGCAGTACTTC,CASGSGGGYEQYF
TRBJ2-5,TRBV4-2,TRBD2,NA,TGTGCCAGCAGCCAAGATCAGTCTAGCGGGGGGGAGACCCAGTACTTC,CASSQDQSSGGETQYF
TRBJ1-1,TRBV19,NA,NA,TGTGCCAGTAAATCCGACACAAGGGGCACTGAAGCTTTCTTT,CASKSDTRGTEAFF
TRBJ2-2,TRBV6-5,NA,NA,TGTGCCACCTTCGACACCGTAGAGCTGTTTTTT,CATFDTVELFF
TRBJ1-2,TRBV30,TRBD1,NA,TGTGCCTGGGAACCCGGGACAGTAGCAAGCGGCTACACCTTC,CAWEPGTVASGYTF
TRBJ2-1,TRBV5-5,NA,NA,TGTGCCACCCACGCTGCGGGCTCTTACAATGAGCAGTTCTTC,CATHAAGSYNEQFF
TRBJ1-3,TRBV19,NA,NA,TGTGCCAGTAGTATAGATCGAGACTTCAACACCATATATTTT,CASSIDRDFNTIYF
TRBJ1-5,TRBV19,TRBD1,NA,TGTGCCAGTAGGGATCTGGGGACAGGAGAACAGCCCCAGCATTTT,CASRDLGTGEQPQHF
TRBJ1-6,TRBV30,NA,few,TGTGCCTGGAGTACCTGGCAGTCACCCCTCCACTTT,CAWSTWQSPLHF
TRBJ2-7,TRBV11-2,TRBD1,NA,TGTGCCAGCACCGTGGACAGGAGTTCCTACGAGCAGTACTTC,CASTVDRSSYEQYF
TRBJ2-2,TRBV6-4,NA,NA,TGTGCCAGCAGCCACCGACTCCCGAAAGAGAACACCGGGGAGCTGTTTTTT,CASSHRLPKENTGELFF
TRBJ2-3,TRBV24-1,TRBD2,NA,TGTGCCACCAGTGATGGGACTAGAGATACGCAGTATTTT,CATSDGTRDTQYF
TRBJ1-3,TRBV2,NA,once,TGTGCCACCCTCTCTGGAAACACCATATATTTT,CATLSGNTIYF
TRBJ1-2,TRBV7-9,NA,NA,TGTGCCAGCAGCTCGGGACTGACTAACTATGGCTACACCTTC,CASSSGLTNYGYTF
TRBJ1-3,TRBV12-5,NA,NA,TGTGCTAGTGGTACGTACAGGGAGTACTCTGGAAACACCATATATTTT,CASGTYREYSGNTIYF
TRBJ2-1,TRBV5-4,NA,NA,TGTGCCAGCAGCTTAAGGGGCTCCTACAATGAGCAGTTCTTC,CASSLRGSYNEQFF
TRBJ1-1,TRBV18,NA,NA,TGTGCCAGCTCACCGTCGACTAGAGATAACACTGAAGCTTTCTTT,CASSPSTRDNTEAFF
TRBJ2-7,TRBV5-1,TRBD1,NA,TGCGCCAGCAGCTTCGGACAGGGGCAGGAGCAGTACTTC,CASSFGQGQEQYF
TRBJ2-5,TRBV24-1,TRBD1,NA,TGTGCCACCAGTGATTTTGGGACCAAAACAGGGGTCGGGGCCCAAGAGACCCAGTACTTC,CATSDFGTKTGVGAQETQYF
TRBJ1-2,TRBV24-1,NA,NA,TGTGCCACCAAGATCGACAGCGCAGGAAGGGGTTATGGCTACACCTTC,CATKIDSAGRGYGYTF
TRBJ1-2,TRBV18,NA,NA,TGTGCCAGCTCATCAAATCAGACCCCCGAAGGGGATGGCTACACCTTC,CASSSNQTPEGDGYTF
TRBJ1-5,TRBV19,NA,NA,TGTGCCAGTACCGAGGCGGGTATGAATCAGCCCCAGCATTTT,CASTEAGMNQPQHF
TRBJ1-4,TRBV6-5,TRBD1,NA,TGTGCCAGCAGTTACTCCCCCGGGACAGGGGGTGGAAAACTGTTTTTT,CASSYSPGTGGGKLFF
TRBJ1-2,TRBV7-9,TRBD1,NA,TGTGCCAGCAGCGTGCAGGGGGCAGGTGGCTACACCTTC,CASSVQGAGGYTF
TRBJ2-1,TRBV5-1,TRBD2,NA,TGCGCCAGCAGCTTGGGACTAGCGAATGAGCAGTTCTTC,CASSLGLANEQFF
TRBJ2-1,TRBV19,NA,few,TGTGCCAGTAACAATCGACAGAATAATGAGCAGTTCTTC,CASNNRQNNEQFF
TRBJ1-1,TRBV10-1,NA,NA,TGCGCCAGCAGATCCAAAGGGGGAACCACGAACACTGAAGCTTTCTTT,CASRSKGGTTNTEAFF
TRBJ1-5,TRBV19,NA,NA,TGTGCCAGTAGCGGGAGGGATTATCAGCCCCAGCATTTT,CASSGRDYQPQHF
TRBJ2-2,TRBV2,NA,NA,TGTGCCAGCCGGCCCAGGGCCGCCACCGGGGAGCTGTTTTTT,CASRPRAATGELFF
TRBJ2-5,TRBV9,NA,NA,TGTGCCAGCAACAGGGAGACCCGACGAGAGACCCAGTACTTC,CASNRETRRETQYF
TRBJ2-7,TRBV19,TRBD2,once,TGTGCCAGTAGAGAAATCGGGGGGTCCTACGAGCAGTACTTC,CASREIGGSYEQYF
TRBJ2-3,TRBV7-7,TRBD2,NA,TGTGCCAGCAGCCGCGGGGGTGGGTCAGATACGCAGTATTTT,CASSRGGGSDTQYF